The entry below describes one T cell receptor (beta chain). With 4 bases clipped from V and 7 bases from J, the junction kept 3 bases outside the gene matches. The CDR3 consists of 12 residues. Germline values: CDR1 SGHRS, CDR2 YFSETQ. The record originates from a study of cytomegalovirus exposure and HLA in healthy donors. Use of 60 Vbeta and 13 Jbeta primers characterized the PCR. Libraries were prepared by immunoSEQ multiplex PCR; TCRdb keeps only in-frame clonotypes and omits some of them. The top ten hold around 0.7% of the sample, which has 100,000 to 150,000 clones, roughly 79% seen once. Sequencing used PBMCs. The sequence was collected from a man aged 18 to 30 in good health and CMV-seronegative. This rearrangement joins TRBV5-1 to TRBJ1-1; the match to TRBD1 covers 8 bases. The CDR3 DNA is TGCGCCAGCAGCCAAGGGACAGGTGAAGCTTTCTTT. This gives the protein CASSQGTGEAFF.